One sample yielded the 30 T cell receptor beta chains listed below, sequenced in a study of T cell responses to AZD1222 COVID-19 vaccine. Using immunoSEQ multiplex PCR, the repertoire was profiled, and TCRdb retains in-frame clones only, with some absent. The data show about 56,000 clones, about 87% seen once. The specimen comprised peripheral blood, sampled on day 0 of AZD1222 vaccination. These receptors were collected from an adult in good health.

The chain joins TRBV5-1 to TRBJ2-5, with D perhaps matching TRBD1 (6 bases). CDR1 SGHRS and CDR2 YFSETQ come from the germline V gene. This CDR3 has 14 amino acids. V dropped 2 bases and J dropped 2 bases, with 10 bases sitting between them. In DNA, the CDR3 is TGCGCCAGCAGCTTCAGGGGTGGGCAAGAGACCCAGTACTTC. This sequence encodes CASSFRGGQETQYF.

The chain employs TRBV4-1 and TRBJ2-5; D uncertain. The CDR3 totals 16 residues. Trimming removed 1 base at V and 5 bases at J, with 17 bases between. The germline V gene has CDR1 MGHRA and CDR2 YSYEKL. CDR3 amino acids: CASSQGRGVVGETQYF. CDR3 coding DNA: TGCGCCAGCAGCCAAGGACGAGGAGTGGTGGGGGAGACCCAGTACTTC.

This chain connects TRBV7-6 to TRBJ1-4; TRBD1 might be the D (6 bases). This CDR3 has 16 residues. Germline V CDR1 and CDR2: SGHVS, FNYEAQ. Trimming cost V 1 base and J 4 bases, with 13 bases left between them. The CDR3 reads CASSLGRGAGNEKLFF. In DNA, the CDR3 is TGTGCCAGCAGCTTAGGCAGGGGCGCGGGTAATGAAAAACTGTTTTTT.

CDR3 in amino acids: CASGQARRYGYTF. In nucleotides, the CDR3 is TGTGCCAGCGGACAGGCCCGTCGCTATGGCTACACCTTC. This chain connects TRBV12-3 or TRBV12-4 to TRBJ1-2; the match to TRBD1 covers 7 bases. The CDR3 is 13 amino acids. Trimming at V came to 8 bases and at J to 4 bases, leaving 7 bases not matched to a gene.

CDR3 in DNA: TGTGCCAGCAGCTTACCGGGGTTATACACTGAAGCTTTCTTT. This translates into CASSLPGLYTEAFF. The chain employs TRBV7-2 and TRBJ1-1; D unresolved. CDR1 SGHTA and CDR2 FQGNSA come from the germline V gene. The CDR3 runs to 14 residues. V lost 2 bases, J lost 3 bases, and 10 bases lay in between. The whole variable domain, filled in from reference TRBV7-2 and TRBJ1-1, reads GAGVSQSPSNKVTEKGKDVELRCDPISGHTALYWYRQSLGQGLEFLIYFQGNSAPDKSGLPSDRFSAERTGGSVSTLTIQRTQQEDSAVYLCASSLPGLYTEAFFGQGTRLTVV.

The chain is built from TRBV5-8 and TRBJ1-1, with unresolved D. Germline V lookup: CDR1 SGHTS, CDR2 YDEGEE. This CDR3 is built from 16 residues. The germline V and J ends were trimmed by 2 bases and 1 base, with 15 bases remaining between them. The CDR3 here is CASSLGRTFSNTEAFF. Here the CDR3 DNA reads TGTGCCAGCAGCTTAGGCCGGACTTTTTCGAACACTGAAGCTTTCTTT.

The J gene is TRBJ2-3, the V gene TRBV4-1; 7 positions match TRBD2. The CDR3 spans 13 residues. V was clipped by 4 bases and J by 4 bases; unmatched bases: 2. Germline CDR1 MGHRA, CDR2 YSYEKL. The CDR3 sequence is CASSRTRSDTQYF. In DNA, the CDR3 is TGCGCCAGCAGCCGGACTAGGTCAGATACGCAGTATTTT.

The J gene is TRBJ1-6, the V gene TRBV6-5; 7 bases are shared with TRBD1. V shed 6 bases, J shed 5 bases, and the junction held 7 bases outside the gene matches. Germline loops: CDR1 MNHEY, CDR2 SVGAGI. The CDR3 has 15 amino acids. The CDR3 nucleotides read TGTGCCAGCAGGTTGACAGGGAGGGATAATTCACCCCTCCACTTT. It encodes CASRLTGRDNSPLHF.

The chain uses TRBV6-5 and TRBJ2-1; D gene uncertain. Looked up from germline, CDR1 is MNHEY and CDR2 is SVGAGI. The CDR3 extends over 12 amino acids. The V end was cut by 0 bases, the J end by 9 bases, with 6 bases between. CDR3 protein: CASSYSDGEQFF. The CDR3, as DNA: TGTGCCAGCAGTTACTCTGACGGTGAGCAGTTCTTC.

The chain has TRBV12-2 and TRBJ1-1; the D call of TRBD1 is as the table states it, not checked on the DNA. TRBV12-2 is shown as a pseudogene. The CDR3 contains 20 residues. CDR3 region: CASRLASAQPHSTGGSEAFF. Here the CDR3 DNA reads TGTGCAAGTCGCTTAGCGTCGGCGCAGCCCCACAGTACAGGGGGCTCTGAAGCTTTCTTT.

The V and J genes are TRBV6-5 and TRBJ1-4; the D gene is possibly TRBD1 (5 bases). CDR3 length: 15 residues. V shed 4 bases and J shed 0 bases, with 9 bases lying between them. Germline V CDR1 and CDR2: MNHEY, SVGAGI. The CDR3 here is CASSLRGATNEKLFF. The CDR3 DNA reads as TGTGCCAGCAGTTTACGGGGGGCAACTAATGAAAAACTGTTTTTT.

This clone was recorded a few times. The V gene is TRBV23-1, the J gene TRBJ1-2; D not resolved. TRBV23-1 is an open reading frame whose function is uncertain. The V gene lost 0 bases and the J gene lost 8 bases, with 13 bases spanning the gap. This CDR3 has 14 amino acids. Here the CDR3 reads CASSQSPGRMGYTF. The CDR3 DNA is TGCGCCAGCAGTCAATCACCGGGGAGGATGGGCTACACCTTC.

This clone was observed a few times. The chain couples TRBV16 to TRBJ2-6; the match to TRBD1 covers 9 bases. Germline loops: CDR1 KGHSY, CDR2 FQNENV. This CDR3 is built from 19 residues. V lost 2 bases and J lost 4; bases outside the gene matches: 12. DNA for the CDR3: TGTGCCAGCAGCCAAACGAGGGGACAGGGTTCCTCCGGGGCCAACGTCCTGACTTTC. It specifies CASSQTRGQGSSGANVLTF.

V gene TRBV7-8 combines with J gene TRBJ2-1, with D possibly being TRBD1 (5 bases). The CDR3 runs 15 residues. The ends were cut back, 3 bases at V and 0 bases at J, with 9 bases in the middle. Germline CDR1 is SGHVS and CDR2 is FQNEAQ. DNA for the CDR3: TGTGCCAGCAGCTTTCGGACAACCTCCTACAATGAGCAGTTCTTC. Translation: CASSFRTTSYNEQFF.

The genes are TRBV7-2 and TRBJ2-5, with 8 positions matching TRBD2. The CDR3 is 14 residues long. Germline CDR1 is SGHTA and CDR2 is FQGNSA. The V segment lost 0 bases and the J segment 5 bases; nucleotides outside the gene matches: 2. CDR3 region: CASSLAGGRETQYF. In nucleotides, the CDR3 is TGTGCCAGCAGCTTAGCAGGCGGGAGGGAGACCCAGTACTTC. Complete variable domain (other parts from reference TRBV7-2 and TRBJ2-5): GAGVSQSPSNKVTEKGKDVELRCDPISGHTALYWYRQSLGQGLEFLIYFQGNSAPDKSGLPSDRFSAERTGGSVSTLTIQRTQQEDSAVYLCASSLAGGRETQYFGPGTRLLVL.

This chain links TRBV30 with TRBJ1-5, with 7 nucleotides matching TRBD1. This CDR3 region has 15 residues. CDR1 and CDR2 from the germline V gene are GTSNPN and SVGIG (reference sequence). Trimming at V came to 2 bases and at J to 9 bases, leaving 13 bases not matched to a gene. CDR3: CAWSPEDRVDRPQHF. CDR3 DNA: TGTGCCTGGAGTCCCGAAGACAGGGTGGATCGGCCCCAGCATTTT.

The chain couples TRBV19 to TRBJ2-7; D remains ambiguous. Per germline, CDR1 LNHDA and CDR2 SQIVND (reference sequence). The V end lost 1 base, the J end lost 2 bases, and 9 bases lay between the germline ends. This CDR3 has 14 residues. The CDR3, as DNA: TGTGCCAGTAGTATAGGGAACGGCCCCTACGAGCAGTACTTC. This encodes CASSIGNGPYEQYF.

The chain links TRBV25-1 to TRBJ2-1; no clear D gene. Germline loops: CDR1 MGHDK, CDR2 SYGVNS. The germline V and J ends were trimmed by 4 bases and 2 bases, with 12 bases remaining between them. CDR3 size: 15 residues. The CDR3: CASSVDGRPYNEQFF. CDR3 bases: TGTGCCAGCAGTGTTGACGGCCGCCCCTACAATGAGCAGTTCTTC.

The DNA of the CDR3 is TGCGCCAGCAGCTTGGTGGGGGGAGAAGAGACCCAGTACTTC. It yields the protein CASSLVGGEETQYF. The chain is built from TRBV5-1 and TRBJ2-5; perhaps TRBD2 as D (6 bases). With 0 bases removed from V and 3 bases from J, the gap between germline ends came to 9 bases. The CDR3 is 14 amino acids. Per the germline V gene, CDR1 is SGHRS and CDR2 is YFSETQ.

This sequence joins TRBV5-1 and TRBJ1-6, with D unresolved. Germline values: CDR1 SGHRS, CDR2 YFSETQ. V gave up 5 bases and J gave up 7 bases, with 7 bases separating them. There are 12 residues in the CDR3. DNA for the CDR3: TGCGCCAGCAGTCTTCTAAATTCACCCCTCCACTTT. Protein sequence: CASSLLNSPLHF.

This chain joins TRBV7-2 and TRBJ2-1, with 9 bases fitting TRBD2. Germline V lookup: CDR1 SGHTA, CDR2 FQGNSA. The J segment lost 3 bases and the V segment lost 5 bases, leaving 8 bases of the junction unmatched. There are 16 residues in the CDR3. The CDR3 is CASSVGAGGNYNEQFF. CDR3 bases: TGTGCCAGCAGCGTAGGCGCGGGAGGGAACTACAATGAGCAGTTCTTC.

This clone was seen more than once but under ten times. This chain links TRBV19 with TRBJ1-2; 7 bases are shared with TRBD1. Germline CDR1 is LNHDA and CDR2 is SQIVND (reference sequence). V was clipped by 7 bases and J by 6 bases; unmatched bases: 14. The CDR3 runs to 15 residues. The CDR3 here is CASTPWGDSLDGYTF. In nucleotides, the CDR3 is TGTGCCAGTACTCCTTGGGGGGACAGTCTTGATGGCTACACCTTC.

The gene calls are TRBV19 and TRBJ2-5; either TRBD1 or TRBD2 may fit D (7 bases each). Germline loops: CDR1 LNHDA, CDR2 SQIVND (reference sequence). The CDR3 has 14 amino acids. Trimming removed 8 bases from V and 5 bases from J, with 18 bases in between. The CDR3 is CASPPGGGRETQYF. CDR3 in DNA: TGTGCCAGTCCCCCAGGGGGGGGTAGGGAGACCCAGTACTTC. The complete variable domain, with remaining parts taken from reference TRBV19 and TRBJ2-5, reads DGGITQSPKYLFRKEGQNVTLSCEQNLNHDAMYWYRQDPGQGLRLIYYSQIVNDFQKGDIAEGYSVSREKKESFPLTVTSAQKNPTAFYLCASPPGGGRETQYFGPGTRLLVL.

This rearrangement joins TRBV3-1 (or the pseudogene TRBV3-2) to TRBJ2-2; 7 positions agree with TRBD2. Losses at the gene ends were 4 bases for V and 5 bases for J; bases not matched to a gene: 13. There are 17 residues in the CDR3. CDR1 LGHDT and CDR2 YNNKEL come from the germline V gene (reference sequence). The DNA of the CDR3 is TGTGCCAGCAGCCGTTCACTAGCGATGGGAGTGACCGGGGAGCTGTTTTTT. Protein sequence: CASSRSLAMGVTGELFF.

The CDR3, as DNA: TGTGCCAGCAGCTTAGCGCACTTAGCGGATCGACCGCACGAGCAGTACTTC. Translating gives CASSLAHLADRPHEQYF. This chain joins TRBV7-9 and TRBJ2-7, with a tentative D call TRBD2 (6 bases). Trimming left V 0 bases short and J 5 bases short, with 20 bases between. CDR3 length: 17 residues. The germline V gene has CDR1 SEHNR and CDR2 FQNEAQ (reference sequence).

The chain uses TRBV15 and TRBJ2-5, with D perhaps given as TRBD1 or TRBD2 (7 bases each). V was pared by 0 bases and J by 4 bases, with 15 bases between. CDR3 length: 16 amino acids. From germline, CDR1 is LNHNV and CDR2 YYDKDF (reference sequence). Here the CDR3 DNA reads TGTGCCACCAGCAGAGAAAGAGGCAGGGGGGGAGAGACCCAGTACTTC. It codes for CATSRERGRGGETQYF.

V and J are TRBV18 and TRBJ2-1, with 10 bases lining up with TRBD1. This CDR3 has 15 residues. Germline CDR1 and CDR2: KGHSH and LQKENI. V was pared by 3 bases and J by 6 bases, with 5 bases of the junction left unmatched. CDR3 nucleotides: TGTGCCAGCTCACCTCCCGGGACAGGGGTCAATGAGCAGTTCTTC. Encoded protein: CASSPPGTGVNEQFF.

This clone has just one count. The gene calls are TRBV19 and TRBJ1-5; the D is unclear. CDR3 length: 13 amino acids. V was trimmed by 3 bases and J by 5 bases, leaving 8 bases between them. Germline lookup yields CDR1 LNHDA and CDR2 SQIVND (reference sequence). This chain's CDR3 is CASSMMLHQPQHF. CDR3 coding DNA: TGTGCCAGTAGTATGATGTTACATCAGCCCCAGCATTTT.

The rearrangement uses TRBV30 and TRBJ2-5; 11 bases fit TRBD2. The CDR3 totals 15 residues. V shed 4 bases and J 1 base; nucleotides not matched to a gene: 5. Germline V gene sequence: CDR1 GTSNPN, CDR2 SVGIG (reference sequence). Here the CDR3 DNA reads TGTGCCTGGACCTTAGCGGGAGGGCCCCAAGAGACCCAGTACTTC. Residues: CAWTLAGGPQETQYF.

CDR3 DNA sequence: TGCGCCAGCAGCTGGGAGACAAGTTACAATGAGCAGTTCTTC. Translated: CASSWETSYNEQFF. This rearrangement joins TRBV5-1 to TRBJ2-1; TRBD2 is a possible D gene (5 bases). CDR1 is SGHRS, CDR2 YFSETQ, per germline. Trimming removed 3 bases at V and 4 bases at J, with 11 bases between. The CDR3 covers 14 residues.